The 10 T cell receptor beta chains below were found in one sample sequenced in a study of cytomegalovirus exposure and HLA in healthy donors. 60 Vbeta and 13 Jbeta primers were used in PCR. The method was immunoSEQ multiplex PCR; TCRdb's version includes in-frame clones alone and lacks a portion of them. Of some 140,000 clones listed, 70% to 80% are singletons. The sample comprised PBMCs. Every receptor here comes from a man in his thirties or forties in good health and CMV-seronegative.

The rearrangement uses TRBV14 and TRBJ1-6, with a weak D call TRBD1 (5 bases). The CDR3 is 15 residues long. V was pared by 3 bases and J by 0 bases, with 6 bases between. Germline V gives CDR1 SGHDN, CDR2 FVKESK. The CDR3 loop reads CASSHDSSYNSPLHF. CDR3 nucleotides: TGTGCCAGCAGCCACGACAGCTCCTATAATTCACCCCTCCACTTT. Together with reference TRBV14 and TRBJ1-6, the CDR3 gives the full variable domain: EAGVTQFPSHSVIEKGQTVTLRCDPISGHDNLYWYRRVMGKEIKFLLHFVKESKQDESGMPNNRFLAERTGGTYSTLKVQPAELEDSGVYFCASSHDSSYNSPLHFGNGTRLTVT.

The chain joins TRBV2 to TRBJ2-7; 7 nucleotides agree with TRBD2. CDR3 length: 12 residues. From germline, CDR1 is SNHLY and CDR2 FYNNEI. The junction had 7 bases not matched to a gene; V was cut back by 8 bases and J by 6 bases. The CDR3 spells CASSSSSGEQYF. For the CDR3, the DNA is TGTGCCAGCTCCTCGTCTAGCGGCGAGCAGTACTTC.

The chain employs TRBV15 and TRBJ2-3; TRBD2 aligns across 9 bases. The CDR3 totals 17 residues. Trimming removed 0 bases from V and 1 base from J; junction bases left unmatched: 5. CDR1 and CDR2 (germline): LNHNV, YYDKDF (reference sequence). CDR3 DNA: TGTGCCACCAGCAGAGATCTGGCTAGCGGGGGCACAGATACGCAGTATTTT. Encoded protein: CATSRDLASGGTDTQYF.

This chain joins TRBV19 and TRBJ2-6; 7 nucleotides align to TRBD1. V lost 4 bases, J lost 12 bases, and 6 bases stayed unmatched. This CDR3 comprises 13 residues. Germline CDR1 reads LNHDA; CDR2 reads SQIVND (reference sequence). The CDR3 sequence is CASSKGTELVLTF. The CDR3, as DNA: TGTGCCAGTAGTAAGGGGACAGAGCTCGTCCTGACTTTC.

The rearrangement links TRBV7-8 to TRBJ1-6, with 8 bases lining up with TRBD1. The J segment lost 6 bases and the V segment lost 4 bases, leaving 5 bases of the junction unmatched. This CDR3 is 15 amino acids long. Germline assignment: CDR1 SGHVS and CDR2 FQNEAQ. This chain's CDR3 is CASSSFDRGNSPLHF. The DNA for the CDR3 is TGTGCCAGCAGCTCCTTTGACAGGGGTAATTCACCCCTCCACTTT. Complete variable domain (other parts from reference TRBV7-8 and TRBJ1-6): GAGVSQSPRYKVAKRGQDVALRCDPISGHVSLFWYQQALGQGPEFLTYFQNEAQLDKSGLPSDRFFAERPEGSVSTLKIQRTQQEDSAVYLCASSSFDRGNSPLHFGNGTRLTVT.

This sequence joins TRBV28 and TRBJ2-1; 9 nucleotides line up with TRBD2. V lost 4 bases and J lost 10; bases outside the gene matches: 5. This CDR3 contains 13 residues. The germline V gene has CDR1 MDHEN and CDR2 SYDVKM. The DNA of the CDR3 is TGTGCCAGCAGTTCATCAAGCGGGGGGGAGCAGTTCTTC. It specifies CASSSSSGGEQFF.

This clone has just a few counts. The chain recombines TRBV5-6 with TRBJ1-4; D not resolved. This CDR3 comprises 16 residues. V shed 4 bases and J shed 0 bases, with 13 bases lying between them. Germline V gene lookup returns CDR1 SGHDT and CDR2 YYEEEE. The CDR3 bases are TGTGCCAGCAGCCAGCTTCTTGGAGCAACTAATGAAAAACTGTTTTTT. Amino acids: CASSQLLGATNEKLFF.

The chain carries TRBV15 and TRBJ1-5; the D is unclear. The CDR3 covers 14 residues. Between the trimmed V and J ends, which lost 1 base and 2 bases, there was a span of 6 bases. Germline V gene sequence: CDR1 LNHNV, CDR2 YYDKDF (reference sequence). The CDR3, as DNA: TGTGCCACCAGCAGAGTACGCGGCAATCAGCCCCAGCATTTT. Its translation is CATSRVRGNQPQHF. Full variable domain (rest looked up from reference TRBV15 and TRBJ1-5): DAMVIQNPRYQVTQFGKPVTLSCSQTLNHNVMYWYQQKSSQAPKLLFHYYDKDFNNEADTPDNFQSRRPNTSFCFLDIRSPGLGDTAMYLCATSRVRGNQPQHFGDGTRLSIL.

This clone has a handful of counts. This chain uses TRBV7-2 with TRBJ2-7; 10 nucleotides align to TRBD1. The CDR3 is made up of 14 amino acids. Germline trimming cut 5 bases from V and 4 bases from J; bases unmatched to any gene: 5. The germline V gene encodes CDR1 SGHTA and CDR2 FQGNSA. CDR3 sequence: CASSPRTGGYEQYF. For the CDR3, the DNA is TGTGCCAGCAGCCCCCGGACAGGGGGGTACGAGCAGTACTTC.

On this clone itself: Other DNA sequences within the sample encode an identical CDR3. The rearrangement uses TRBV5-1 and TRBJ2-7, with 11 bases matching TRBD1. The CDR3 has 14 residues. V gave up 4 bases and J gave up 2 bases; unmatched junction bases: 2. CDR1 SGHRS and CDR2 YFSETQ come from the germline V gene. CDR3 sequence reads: CASSPGQGAYEQYF. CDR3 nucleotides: TGCGCCAGCAGCCCGGGACAGGGGGCCTACGAGCAGTACTTC. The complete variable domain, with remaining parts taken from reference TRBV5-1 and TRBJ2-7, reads KAGVTQTPRYLIKTRGQQVTLSCSPISGHRSVSWYQQTPGQGLQFLFEYFSETQRNKGNFPGRFSGRQFSNSRSEMNVSTLELGDSALYLCASSPGQGAYEQYFGPGTRLTVT.